The 16 T cell receptor beta chains listed next were all sequenced from one sample in a study of high-grade serous ovarian cancer treatment subgroups. Tumor samples were obtained before definitive surgery or chemotherapy. Data came from immunoSEQ multiplex PCR; TCRdb stores just in-frame clones and leaves some out. The table shows 8,800 or so clones, with roughly 78% occurring only once. Sequenced sample: tumor tissue. The receptors shown here come from a human donor with high-grade serous ovarian cancer.

CDR3 region: CASSPGTGDGYTF. In DNA form, the CDR3 reads TGTGCCAGCAGTCCCGGGACAGGGGATGGCTACACCTTC. The V gene is TRBV6-9, the J gene TRBJ1-2; 10 nucleotides line up with TRBD1. Germline V CDR1 and CDR2: MNHGY, SVAAGI. This CDR3 has 13 amino acids. The J segment lost 6 bases and the V segment lost 5 bases, leaving 3 bases of the junction unmatched.

This chain connects TRBV5-1 to TRBJ1-1; no clear D. CDR1 and CDR2 (germline): SGHRS, YFSETQ. The CDR3 is 13 amino acids. V was clipped by 4 bases and J by 7 bases, with 14 bases between them. As DNA, the CDR3 is TGCGCCAGCAGCCCTTCGGCGGGATTTGAAGCTTTCTTT. Residues: CASSPSAGFEAFF.

The J gene is TRBJ2-1, the V gene TRBV10-3; tentatively, D is TRBD1 or TRBD2 (5 bases each). Germline CDR1 ENHRY, CDR2 SYGVKD. The V end lost 6 bases, the J end lost 5 bases, and 8 bases lay between the germline ends. The CDR3 spans 12 residues. This CDR3 is CAIRGTDNEQFF. CDR3 coding DNA: TGTGCCATCAGGGGGACCGACAATGAGCAGTTCTTC.

This clone was observed a handful of times. The CDR3 spells CASSWREGQNEQYF. The CDR3 region has the DNA TGTGCCAGCAGTTGGCGGGAGGGCCAGAACGAGCAGTACTTC. The rearrangement links TRBV28 to TRBJ2-7; TRBD2 matches at 9 bases. After removal of 4 bases from V and 5 bases from J, the junction contained 6 bases not matched to a gene. Germline V CDR1 and CDR2: MDHEN, SYDVKM. CDR3 length equals 14 residues.

This clone was seen a few times. This sequence joins TRBV9 and TRBJ2-7; D is unclear. The CDR3 runs 12 residues. V shed 5 bases and J shed 2 bases, with 8 bases lying between them. Germline CDR1 SGDLS, CDR2 YYNGEE. In DNA form, the CDR3 reads TGTGCCAGCAGTACGACTCCCTACGAGCAGTACTTC. Translation: CASSTTPYEQYF. Full variable domain (outside the CDR3, taken from reference TRBV9 and TRBJ2-7): DSGVTQTPKHLITATGQRVTLRCSPRSGDLSVYWYQQSLDQGLQFLIQYYNGEERAKGNILERFSAQQFPDLHSELNLSSLELGDSALYFCASSTTPYEQYFGPGTRLTVT.

This sequence joins TRBV6-5 and TRBJ1-1, with a tentative D call TRBD1 (5 bases). The CDR3 sequence is 14 residues long. V gave up 4 bases and J gave up 2 bases, with 11 bases separating them. The germline CDR1 and CDR2 sequences are MNHEY and SVGAGI. CDR3 DNA: TGTGCCAGCAGTTTTGGGACGGGCAACACTGAAGCTTTCTTT. Its protein is CASSFGTGNTEAFF.

V is TRBV10-3 and J is TRBJ2-7; D is ambiguous. The CDR3 runs 15 residues. V lost 6 bases and J 2 bases, leaving 17 bases between the germline ends. Germline values: CDR1 ENHRY, CDR2 SYGVKD. CDR3 loop: CAISEAGSTAYEQYF. The CDR3 nucleotides are TGTGCCATCAGCGAAGCCGGGTCGACGGCCTACGAGCAGTACTTC.

The chain couples TRBV13 to TRBJ2-5; D not resolved. V dropped 5 bases and J dropped 4 bases, with 14 bases sitting between them. The CDR3 covers 14 residues. In germline, CDR1 is PRHDT, CDR2 FYEKMQ (reference sequence). DNA for the CDR3: TGTGCCAGCAGCGCCACACGGCTACGAGAGACCCAGTACTTC. Protein product: CASSATRLRETQYF.

The chain links TRBV27 to TRBJ1-5; D possibly corresponds to TRBD1 (6 bases). Germline V gives CDR1 MNHEY, CDR2 SMNVEV (reference sequence). V was clipped by 4 bases and J by 0 bases, with 13 bases between them. The CDR3 is made up of 16 amino acids. The CDR3, as DNA: TGTGCCAGCAGTTCCGATGGGGGGCTTAGCAATCAGCCCCAGCATTTT. It yields the protein CASSSDGGLSNQPQHF.

This chain joins TRBV2 and TRBJ2-4, with D possibly TRBD1 on 6 matching bases. This CDR3 is built from 16 residues. Per the germline V gene, CDR1 is SNHLY and CDR2 is FYNNEI. V lost 6 bases and J lost 0, with 15 bases in between. This CDR3 is CASRIDRRLAKNIQYF. The CDR3 DNA reads TGTGCCAGCAGGATAGACAGGCGATTAGCCAAAAACATTCAGTACTTC.

The chain combines TRBV7-3 with TRBJ2-3, with no clear D. This CDR3 comprises 15 residues. Germline assignment: CDR1 SGHTA and CDR2 FQGTGA. Trimming took 5 bases from V and 0 from J, leaving 12 bases between them. CDR3 residues: CASSPYSSSTDTQYF. CDR3 nucleotides: TGTGCCAGCAGCCCCTATAGCAGTAGCACAGATACGCAGTATTTT.

This clone was detected only a few times. The genes are TRBV6-5 and TRBJ1-1; D not certain. The ends were cut back, 6 bases at V and 2 bases at J, with 10 bases in the middle. The V gene's germline CDR1 is MNHEY and CDR2 SVGAGI. The length of the CDR3 is 13 residues. CDR3 protein: CASSLRGNTEAFF. CDR3 DNA: TGTGCCAGCAGCCTGCGGGGAAACACTGAAGCTTTCTTT.

Only one count was recorded for this clone. Other DNA variants within this sample encode the same CDR3. The chain has TRBV7-8 and TRBJ1-1; D possibly corresponds to TRBD1 (5 bases). Germline-derived CDR1 and CDR2 are SGHVS and FQNEAQ. The germline V and J ends were trimmed by 2 bases and 4 bases, with 8 bases remaining between them. The CDR3 spans 13 residues. CDR3 in amino acids: CASSLTGGTEAFF. The CDR3 DNA reads TGTGCCAGCAGCTTAACGGGGGGCACTGAAGCTTTCTTT.

The chain recombines TRBV5-1 with TRBJ2-5; 9 nucleotides align to TRBD1. The germline V gene encodes CDR1 SGHRS and CDR2 YFSETQ. The CDR3 covers 14 residues. Trimming removed 4 bases from V and 7 bases from J; junction bases left unmatched: 8. The CDR3 DNA is TGCGCCAGCAGCCAGGACAGGGGAGAGGGGACCCAGTACTTC. Protein: CASSQDRGEGTQYF.

The chain joins TRBV11-2 to TRBJ2-2; possible D gene TRBD2, 7 bases. Trimming took 4 bases from V and 5 from J, leaving 23 bases between them. The germline V gene has CDR1 SGHAT and CDR2 FQNNGV. The CDR3 contains 18 residues. In DNA form, the CDR3 reads TGTGCCAGCAGCTCTCTCAAGGGGGGCGGGAGACGAACCGGGGAGCTGTTTTTT. It translates to CASSSLKGGGRRTGELFF.

This chain connects TRBV14 to TRBJ2-7; 12 bases map to TRBD2. The V segment lost 2 bases and the J segment 0 bases; nucleotides outside the gene matches: 5. Germline V gene lookup returns CDR1 SGHDN and CDR2 FVKESK. The CDR3 loop spans 17 amino acids. Here the CDR3 reads CASSQTPSGRVSYEQYF. The CDR3 DNA sequence: TGTGCCAGCAGCCAAACGCCTAGCGGGAGGGTCTCCTACGAGCAGTACTTC.